These 12 T cell receptor beta chains share one sample of origin, sequenced in a study of CD8+ T cells in alopecia areata. As for treatment: oral pan-JAK inhibitor, 5-10 mg twice daily. RNA extraction and reverse transcription yielded cDNA as sequencing template. Using immunoSEQ multiplex PCR, the repertoire was profiled, and TCRdb retains in-frame clones only, with some absent. The sample lists 170,000 or so clones, roughly 53% seen once, with 9.5% to 14% in the top ten. The specimen comprised CD8+ T cells sorted from blood, sampled at week 24, from a patient treated with tofacitinib. Receptor source: a human donor with alopecia areata.

The rearrangement uses TRBV7-6 and TRBJ1-4; TRBD1 aligns across 11 bases. The length of the CDR3 is 18 residues. Trimming took 6 bases from V and 6 from J; bases not matched to a gene: 15. The germline CDR1 and CDR2 sequences are SGHVS and FNYEAQ. This CDR3 reads CASRLPGQGGREDEKLFF. The CDR3 DNA reads as TGTGCCAGCAGGTTACCGGGACAGGGGGGAAGAGAGGATGAAAAACTGTTTTTT.

This chain uses TRBV25-1 with TRBJ2-7; D not certain. Trimming left V 4 bases short and J 1 base short, with 5 bases between. The CDR3 covers 12 residues. Germline CDR1 is MGHDK and CDR2 is SYGVNS. In DNA form, the CDR3 reads TGTGCCAGCAGTGCCGGGTCCTACGAGCAGTACTTC. Protein product: CASSAGSYEQYF.

The chain couples TRBV9 to TRBJ1-2; D remains unclear. CDR1 and CDR2 from the germline V gene are SGDLS and YYNGEE. The V end was cut by 3 bases, the J end by 4 bases, with 10 bases between. The CDR3 contains 13 residues. The CDR3 loop reads CASSDGQSYGYTF. The DNA for the CDR3 is TGTGCCAGCAGCGACGGGCAGAGCTATGGCTACACCTTC. The entire variable domain, with the rest obtained from reference TRBV9 and TRBJ1-2, is as follows: DSGVTQTPKHLITATGQRVTLRCSPRSGDLSVYWYQQSLDQGLQFLIQYYNGEERAKGNILERFSAQQFPDLHSELNLSSLELGDSALYFCASSDGQSYGYTFGSGTRLTVV.

The chain joins TRBV2 to TRBJ2-5; 8 nucleotides agree with TRBD1. V lost 9 bases and J lost 1; bases outside the gene matches: 7. Germline loops: CDR1 SNHLY, CDR2 FYNNEI. The CDR3 contains 14 residues. CDR3 region: CARGQGSAQETQYF. CDR3 in DNA: TGTGCCAGAGGACAGGGTTCGGCCCAAGAGACCCAGTACTTC.

The V call is TRBV29-1, the J call TRBJ2-1; 10 bases are shared with TRBD2. The germline gives CDR1 SQVTM, CDR2 ANQGSEA. The CDR3 runs to 13 residues. J was trimmed by 7 bases and V by 6 bases; bases with no gene match: 6. The CDR3 reads CSVSGGAENEQFF. CDR3 in DNA: TGCAGCGTCAGCGGGGGGGCAGAAAATGAGCAGTTCTTC.

DNA of the CDR3: TGCGCCAGCAGACCACTTGCGGACAGAAGGGACACTGAAGCTTTCTTT. Protein product: CASRPLADRRDTEAFF. The rearrangement links TRBV5-1 to TRBJ1-1, with D possibly matching TRBD1 (6 bases). CDR3 length: 16 amino acids. Germline V gene data show CDR1 as SGHRS and CDR2 as YFSETQ. Trimming left V 5 bases short and J 3 bases short, with 20 bases between.

V and J are TRBV5-1 and TRBJ2-2; TRBD1 matches at 8 bases. This CDR3 spans 18 amino acids. V dropped 3 bases and J dropped 2; count of bases not matched to a gene: 12. CDR1 is SGHRS, CDR2 YFSETQ, per germline. CDR3 nucleotide sequence: TGCGCCAGCAGCTGGTCCCGGGACAGGATTGGTAACACCGGGGAGCTGTTTTTT. Translation: CASSWSRDRIGNTGELFF.

The chain recombines TRBV30 with TRBJ1-1; TRBD1 matches at 8 bases. In germline, CDR1 is GTSNPN, CDR2 SVGIG (reference sequence). The CDR3 covers 15 residues. V gave up 2 bases and J gave up 6 bases; unmatched junction bases: 11. The DNA for the CDR3 is TGTGCCTGGAGTAACCCCGGACAGGGTCACGCTGAAGCTTTCTTT. Amino acids: CAWSNPGQGHAEAFF.

This chain connects TRBV7-8 to TRBJ2-6; D is perhaps TRBD1 (6 bases). Looked up from germline, CDR1 is SGHVS and CDR2 is FQNEAQ. The CDR3 extends over 17 amino acids. V gave up 5 bases and J gave up 3 bases, with 17 bases separating them. The CDR3 region has the DNA TGTGCCAGCAGCCCCCACATCACAGGGTTTGGGGCCAACGTCCTGACTTTC. As protein: CASSPHITGFGANVLTF.

This chain links TRBV9 with TRBJ2-3; TRBD2 aligns across 8 bases. This CDR3 spans 18 amino acids. Trimming at V came to 0 bases and at J to 6 bases, leaving 15 bases not matched to a gene. Germline lookup yields CDR1 SGDLS and CDR2 YYNGEE. The CDR3 DNA reads TGTGCCAGCAGCGTAGGGTCTTTGGAGCGGGGGCTGATGGATACGCAGTATTTT. This codes for CASSVGSLERGLMDTQYF. Filled out from reference TRBV9 and TRBJ2-3, the complete variable domain reads DSGVTQTPKHLITATGQRVTLRCSPRSGDLSVYWYQQSLDQGLQFLIQYYNGEERAKGNILERFSAQQFPDLHSELNLSSLELGDSALYFCASSVGSLERGLMDTQYFGPGTRLTVL.

This clone was seen only a few times. In DNA form, the CDR3 reads TGTGCCATCAGTGAGTCGAGTCCTAGCACGAATGAGCAGTTCTTC. It encodes CAISESSPSTNEQFF. This chain connects TRBV10-3 to TRBJ2-1; possibly TRBD2 for D (5 bases). The V end was cut by 0 bases, the J end by 7 bases, with 13 bases between. The length of the CDR3 is 15 residues. Germline CDR1 ENHRY, CDR2 SYGVKD.

The chain is built from TRBV2 and TRBJ1-5; the match to TRBD1 covers 8 bases. The germline V gene encodes CDR1 SNHLY and CDR2 FYNNEI. There are 15 residues in the CDR3. V lost 5 bases and J lost 4; bases outside the gene matches: 7. CDR3 in amino acids: CASSQGQGRNQPQHF. The CDR3 DNA follows: TGTGCCAGCAGTCAAGGACAGGGCCGTAATCAGCCCCAGCATTTT.